Below are 11 T cell receptor beta chains sequenced from a single sample in a study of early T cells in non-severe SARS-CoV-2 infection. Each CDR3 protein is one row after TCRdb ran MiXCR on the 5' RACE reads. The profile shows tens of thousands of distinct CDR3 sequences, about 9% of them singletons. Sequenced: whole blood. These TCRs come from an adult who was a healthcare worker with PCR-confirmed SARS-CoV-2 infection or an uninfected control (not recorded which).

This clonotype was observed a few times. V gene TRBV7-9 combines with J gene TRBJ2-7, with no clear D. V was trimmed by 5 bases and J by 2 bases, leaving 7 bases between them. There are 12 residues in the CDR3. Per the germline V gene, CDR1 is SEHNR and CDR2 is FQNEAQ (reference sequence). The CDR3 here is CASSLPTYEQYF. As DNA, the CDR3 is TGTGCCAGCAGCCTCCCCACCTACGAGCAGTACTTC.

The chain links TRBV7-9 to TRBJ2-2, with D possibly TRBD2 on 5 matching bases. Germline lookup yields CDR1 SEHNR and CDR2 FQNEAQ (reference sequence). The CDR3 sequence is 16 residues long. V was cut by 4 bases and J by 1 base, with 13 bases left in between. DNA of the CDR3: TGTGCCAGCAGCTCCTTTCTAGCACTGAACACCGGGGAGCTGTTTTTT. This sequence encodes CASSSFLALNTGELFF.

This clonotype was detected many times. This sequence joins TRBV11-2 and TRBJ2-2; D may be TRBD1 or TRBD2 (5 bases each). V lost 5 bases and J 1 base, leaving 11 bases between the germline ends. This CDR3 is 15 amino acids long. Germline V gene sequence: CDR1 SGHAT, CDR2 FQNNGV. The CDR3 reads CASSLGRMNTGELFF. DNA of the CDR3: TGTGCCAGCAGCCTGGGACGGATGAACACCGGGGAGCTGTTTTTT.

The DNA for the CDR3 is TGTGCCAGCAGCCAAGGTCCCGGGGTTGCCAACGTCCTGACTTTC. Encoded protein: CASSQGPGVANVLTF. The V and J genes are TRBV3-1 and TRBJ2-6, with D maybe TRBD2 (5 bases). The CDR3 is made up of 15 amino acids. Trimming stripped 1 base from V and 7 bases from J, with 11 bases between. Per germline, CDR1 LGHDT and CDR2 YNNKEL (reference sequence).

This clonotype was detected a few times. V usage is TRBV19 and J usage is TRBJ2-3, with D maybe TRBD2 (6 bases). The length of the CDR3 is 15 residues. Trimming took off 3 bases at V and 5 bases at J, with 15 bases between the two ends. The germline CDR1 and CDR2 sequences are LNHDA and SQIVND (reference sequence). In DNA, the CDR3 is TGTGCCAGTAGTATGGTAGCGGTGCCCGGAGATACGCAGTATTTT. Translation gives CASSMVAVPGDTQYF.

This clonotype was observed many times. The rearrangement links TRBV27 to TRBJ2-2; 11 bases line up with TRBD1. V trimming: 2 bases; J trimming: 3 bases; junction bases outside the gene matches: 11. Germline V gives CDR1 MNHEY, CDR2 SMNVEV (reference sequence). This CDR3 has 19 residues. For the CDR3, the DNA is TGTGCCAGCAGTTTAGAAGTCGGGGACAGGGGGGTTTACACCGGGGAGCTGTTTTTT. This gives the protein CASSLEVGDRGVYTGELFF.

The chain has TRBV29-1 and TRBJ2-3; unclear D gene. The germline V and J ends were trimmed by 6 bases and 0 bases, with 13 bases remaining between them. Germline assignment: CDR1 SQVTM and CDR2 ANQGSEA. There are 14 residues in the CDR3. This CDR3 reads CSVFGDRSTDTQYF. The CDR3 bases are TGCAGCGTATTTGGAGACCGTAGCACAGATACGCAGTATTTT.

This clonotype was picked up many times. This chain joins TRBV15 and TRBJ2-2, with 9 bases that match TRBD1. Unmatched junction bases numbered 4, after V lost 0 bases and J lost 8 bases. The CDR3 has 15 residues. Germline lookup yields CDR1 LNHNV and CDR2 YYDKDF (reference sequence). The CDR3 nucleotides read TGTGCCACCAGCAGAGAAACAGGGGGCTATGGGGAGCTGTTTTTT. Its protein is CATSRETGGYGELFF.

The rearrangement uses TRBV7-9 and TRBJ1-2; D is uncertain. The CDR3 runs to 15 residues. V dropped 3 bases and J dropped 6 bases, with 17 bases sitting between them. CDR1 SEHNR and CDR2 FQNEAQ come from the germline V gene (reference sequence). The CDR3 reads CASSFLDRPFDGYTF. CDR3 nucleotide sequence: TGTGCCAGCAGCTTTCTTGACCGTCCCTTTGATGGCTACACCTTC.

This chain joins TRBV4-3 and TRBJ2-1, with TRBD2 matching 11 bases. The germline gives CDR1 LGHNA, CDR2 YSLEER. The CDR3 runs to 14 residues. J gave up 11 bases and V 1 base, and 4 bases lay outside the gene matches. The CDR3 here is CASSQVLAGGKQFF. The CDR3 nucleotides are TGCGCCAGCAGCCAAGTGCTAGCGGGAGGAAAGCAGTTCTTC.

This clonotype has a handful of counts. The gene calls are TRBV29-1 and TRBJ2-5, with D possibly matching TRBD2 (5 bases). This CDR3 comprises 13 residues. Trimming removed 1 base at V and 2 bases at J, with 8 bases between. Germline V lookup: CDR1 SQVTM, CDR2 ANQGSEA. The CDR3 region is CSVEVPGQETQYF. CDR3 nucleotides: TGCAGCGTTGAAGTTCCGGGACAAGAGACCCAGTACTTC. Combining the CDR3 with reference TRBV29-1 and TRBJ2-5 gives the whole variable domain SAVISQKPSRDICQRGTSLTIQCQVDSQVTMMFWYRQQPGQSLTLIATANQGSEATYESGFVIDKFPISRPNLTFSTLTVSNMSPEDSSIYLCSVEVPGQETQYFGPGTRLLVL.